The rows below give T cell receptor beta chains drawn from one sample of a study of blood T cell repertoires in COVID-19. TCRdb's copy holds only in-frame clones and misses some; the assay was immunoSEQ multiplex PCR. The sample shows about 72,000 clones, 75% to 95% of them seen only once. Sequenced material: peripheral blood. These receptors were collected from a woman aged 55 to 70 with active COVID-19. The CDR3 runs from the conserved cysteine through the conserved F or W. Fields, in order: D gene, V gene, CDR3 length, clone size, J gene, CDR3 protein, CDR3 DNA. A D gene is named only where the DNA matches it firmly. Clone size is stated in some rows and not others, as once, few, many or a class when expanded.

D: -; V: TRBV11-2; length: 18; size: -; J: TRBJ2-3; CDR3: CASSFLGTDSAGTDTQYF; DNA: TGTGCCAGCAGCTTCCTAGGAACAGACAGCGCTGGCACAGATACGCAGTATTTT
D: TRBD1; V: TRBV5-1; length: 15; size: -; J: TRBJ1-1; CDR3: CASSWGQGVATEAFF; DNA: TGCGCCAGCAGCTGGGGACAGGGGGTGGCCACTGAAGCTTTCTTT
D: TRBD2; V: TRBV7-2; length: 14; size: -; J: TRBJ2-5; CDR3: CASSLGGRGETQYF; DNA: TGTGCCAGCAGCTTAGGCGGGAGGGGGGAGACCCAGTACTTC
D: -; V: TRBV5-1; length: 13; size: few; J: TRBJ2-3; CDR3: CASHSGGQDTQYF; DNA: TGCGCCAGCCACTCCGGTGGACAAGATACGCAGTATTTT
D: TRBD1; V: TRBV6-5; length: 15; size: -; J: TRBJ1-1; CDR3: CASSPRQGSGTEAFF; DNA: TGTGCCAGCAGTCCTAGACAGGGGAGTGGCACTGAAGCTTTCTTT
D: -; V: TRBV28; length: 14; size: -; J: TRBJ1-1; CDR3: CASVGRLAGAEAFF; DNA: TGTGCCAGCGTAGGCAGATTGGCAGGGGCTGAAGCTTTCTTT
D: -; V: TRBV7-2; length: 14; size: -; J: TRBJ1-5; CDR3: CASGPGRGIRAQHF; DNA: TGTGCCAGCGGGCCCGGGAGGGGGATCAGGGCCCAGCATTTT
D: -; V: TRBV5-1; length: 13; size: few; J: TRBJ1-1; CDR3: CASSNNGYAEAFF; DNA: TGCGCCAGCAGCAACAACGGGTACGCTGAAGCTTTCTTT
D: TRBD1; V: TRBV9; length: 14; size: -; J: TRBJ1-2; CDR3: CASSVVKQGVGYTF; DNA: TGTGCCAGCAGCGTAGTAAAACAGGGGGTTGGCTACACCTTC
D: TRBD2; V: TRBV15; length: 18; size: -; J: TRBJ2-5; CDR3: CATSSQTSGSGRGETQYF; DNA: TGTGCCACCAGCAGTCAGACTAGCGGTTCGGGTAGGGGAGAGACCCAGTACTTC
D: TRBD2; V: TRBV5-4; length: 13; size: -; J: TRBJ2-1; CDR3: CASSLVASGSQFF; DNA: TGTGCCAGCAGCTTGGTGGCTAGCGGGAGCCAGTTCTTC
D: TRBD2; V: TRBV28; length: 16; size: -; J: TRBJ2-2; CDR3: CASSSRTSGNTGELFF; DNA: TGTGCCAGCAGTTCGCGGACTAGCGGTAACACCGGGGAGCTGTTTTTT
D: TRBD1; V: TRBV19; length: 15; size: -; J: TRBJ1-1; CDR3: CASSSLSQGDTEAFF; DNA: TGTGCCAGTAGTAGCTTATCCCAGGGGGACACTGAAGCTTTCTTT
D: TRBD2; V: TRBV28; length: 15; size: few; J: TRBJ2-1; CDR3: CASSFSGRGINEQFF; DNA: TGTGCCAGCAGTTTTTCCGGGAGGGGGATAAATGAGCAGTTCTTC
D: TRBD1; V: TRBV18; length: 15; size: -; J: TRBJ2-5; CDR3: CASSLYSDRSTTQYF; DNA: TGTGCCAGCTCACTCTATTCGGACAGGTCGACGACCCAGTACTTC
D: -; V: TRBV28; length: 15; size: -; J: TRBJ1-6; CDR3: CASSPSAGARVPLHF; DNA: TGTGCCAGCAGCCCATCTGCGGGGGCGCGAGTACCCCTCCACTTT
D: TRBD2; V: TRBV18; length: 19; size: -; J: TRBJ2-1; CDR3: CASSPVSGRSGFSYNEQFF; DNA: TGTGCCAGCTCACCAGTAAGCGGGAGATCGGGGTTTTCCTACAATGAGCAGTTCTTC
D: TRBD2; V: TRBV2; length: 12; size: -; J: TRBJ2-5; CDR3: CASTREGETQYF; DNA: TGTGCCAGCACGCGGGAGGGAGAGACCCAGTACTTC
D: TRBD1; V: TRBV6-2/TRBV6-3; length: 16; size: -; J: TRBJ1-6; CDR3: CASSGGAGTGMSPLHF; DNA: TGTGCCAGCAGTGGAGGAGCCGGGACAGGGATGTCACCCCTCCACTTT
D: TRBD1; V: TRBV7-9; length: 15; size: -; J: TRBJ1-5; CDR3: CASSLVDRAHQPQHF; DNA: TGTGCCAGCAGCTTAGTGGACAGGGCACATCAGCCCCAGCATTTT
D: -; V: TRBV28; length: 13; size: once; J: TRBJ2-3; CDR3: CASRVLARDTQYF; DNA: TGTGCCAGCAGGGTACTTGCCCGAGATACGCAGTATTTT
D: -; V: TRBV20-1; length: 12; size: -; J: TRBJ2-1; CDR3: CSASLLYNEQFF; DNA: TGCAGTGCTAGTTTACTTTACAATGAGCAGTTCTTC
D: -; V: TRBV14; length: 16; size: few; J: TRBJ2-7; CDR3: CASSQGGWDLSYEQYF; DNA: TGTGCCAGCAGCCAAGGAGGGTGGGACTTATCCTACGAGCAGTACTTC
D: TRBD1; V: TRBV25-1; length: 15; size: -; J: TRBJ2-7; CDR3: CASSGRQGPSYEQYF; DNA: TGTGCCAGCAGTGGCCGACAGGGACCGTCCTACGAGCAGTACTTC
D: TRBD1; V: TRBV28; length: 15; size: -; J: TRBJ1-2; CDR3: CASRDPKDRVIGYTF; DNA: TGTGCCAGCAGGGACCCAAAAGACAGGGTAATTGGCTACACCTTC
D: TRBD1; V: TRBV5-1; length: 14; size: -; J: TRBJ1-1; CDR3: CASSVGTVYTEAFF; DNA: TGCGCCAGCAGCGTCGGGACAGTCTACACTGAAGCTTTCTTT
D: -; V: TRBV28; length: 13; size: few; J: TRBJ1-3; CDR3: CASSPRGLHTIYF; DNA: TGTGCCAGCAGCCCACGGGGTCTTCACACCATATATTTT
D: -; V: TRBV7-9; length: 15; size: -; J: TRBJ2-5; CDR3: CASSLGAGFQETQYF; DNA: TGTGCCAGCAGCTTAGGGGCAGGGTTCCAAGAGACCCAGTACTTC
D: TRBD2; V: TRBV11-2; length: 16; size: -; J: TRBJ2-1; CDR3: CASSAQSGSSRNEQFF; DNA: TGTGCCAGCAGCGCCCAAAGCGGGAGCTCCAGAAATGAGCAGTTCTTC
D: TRBD1; V: TRBV19; length: 16; size: -; J: TRBJ1-5; CDR3: CASRDRGIYSNQPQHF; DNA: TGTGCCAGTAGGGACAGGGGGATATATAGCAATCAGCCCCAGCATTTT
D: TRBD2; V: TRBV5-1; length: 18; size: -; J: TRBJ2-7; CDR3: CASSWGLAGIGSSYEQYF; DNA: TGCGCCAGCAGCTGGGGACTAGCGGGAATCGGGAGCTCCTACGAGCAGTACTTC
D: -; V: TRBV7-2; length: 15; size: -; J: TRBJ1-4; CDR3: CASSLGGASNEKLFF; DNA: TGTGCCAGCAGCTTAGGAGGAGCTTCCAATGAAAAACTGTTTTTT
D: -; V: TRBV27; length: 14; size: -; J: TRBJ1-1; CDR3: CASSLGASGTEAFF; DNA: TGTGCCAGCAGTTTGGGGGCCTCGGGCACTGAAGCTTTCTTT
D: TRBD2; V: TRBV5-1; length: 16; size: -; J: TRBJ2-7; CDR3: CASSLTALAGVYEQYF; DNA: TGCGCCAGCAGCTTGACAGCTCTAGCGGGAGTTTACGAGCAGTACTTC